In this sample, the clone carrying this T cell receptor beta chain turned up once. This entry belongs to a study of T cell changes during pregnancy in multiple sclerosis. Per germline, CDR1 SQVTM and CDR2 ANQGSEA. This CDR3 is 15 amino acids long. Trimming removed 6 bases from V and 3 bases from J; junction bases left unmatched: 11. TCRdb's copy holds only in-frame clones and misses some; the assay was immunoSEQ multiplex PCR. Of more than 65,000 clones detected, more than 85% appear once; the ten largest clones hold 2.3%. V and J are TRBV29-1 and TRBJ2-3; TRBD2 matches at 8 bases. The TCR originated in a female donor with multiple sclerosis, enrolled in a pregnancy study. Sequenced here: peripheral blood, sampled in the first trimester of pregnancy. The CDR3 sequence: CSVASGSVETDTQYF. The CDR3 nucleotides are TGCAGCGTGGCCAGCGGGAGTGTTGAGACAGATACGCAGTATTTT.